This TCR beta chain was recorded in a study of blood T cell repertoires in COVID-19. Study information: Samples representing acute and convalescent COVID-19 were sourced from the United States, Italy and Spain. PBMCs, B-cell-depleted T cells, or T cells provided the cDNA or gDNA that made up the material.

The germline gives CDR1 SGHDT, CDR2 YYEEEE. V trimming: 1 base; J trimming: 3 bases; junction bases outside the gene matches: 6. The CDR3 is 17 residues long. The authors' processing: Amplification from reference gene primers served as the basis for estimated nucleated cell counts. The table came from immunoSEQ multiplex PCR; TCRdb's copy has only in-frame clones and leaves some out. V and J calls plus clone size are reproduced from that table; the DNA served to infer D and trimming. The sample carries over 90,000 clones, roughly 86% recorded once. This TCR came from a human donor in a cohort sampled during active COVID-19. The sample comprised peripheral blood. The chain couples TRBV5-6 to TRBJ2-3; 12 nucleotides align to TRBD2. CDR3 coding DNA: TGTGCCAGCAGCTTGATCGGCCTAGCGGGAGGGACAGATACGCAGTATTTT. Protein sequence: CASSLIGLAGGTDTQYF.